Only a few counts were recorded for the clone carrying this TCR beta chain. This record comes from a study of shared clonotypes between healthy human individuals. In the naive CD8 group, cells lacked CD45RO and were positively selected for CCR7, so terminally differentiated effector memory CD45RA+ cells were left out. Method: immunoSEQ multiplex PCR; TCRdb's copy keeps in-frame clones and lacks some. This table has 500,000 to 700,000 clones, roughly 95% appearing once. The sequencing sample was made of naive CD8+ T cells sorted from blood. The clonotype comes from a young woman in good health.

CDR3 coding DNA: TGTGCCAGCAGCTTAACAGGGCATCAGCCCCAGCATTTT. It specifies CASSLTGHQPQHF. V usage is TRBV7-9 and J usage is TRBJ1-5; D possibly corresponds to TRBD1 (6 bases). Trimming cost V 2 bases and J 5 bases, with 7 bases left between them. This CDR3 has 13 amino acids. Germline V CDR1 and CDR2: SEHNR, FQNEAQ (reference sequence).